The entry below gives a single T cell receptor (beta chain) sequence along with its context. The PCR contained 60 Vbeta and 13 Jbeta primers. Produced via immunoSEQ multiplex PCR; TCRdb's table is partial and in-frame only. The table includes roughly 100,000 clones, around 80% detected once. In germline, CDR1 is SGHRS, CDR2 YFSETQ. This CDR3 is built from 14 residues. Trimming left V 0 bases short and J 2 bases short, with 8 bases between. This entry belongs to a study of cytomegalovirus exposure and HLA in healthy donors. V and J are TRBV5-1 and TRBJ2-5; possible D gene TRBD1, 5 bases. The sequence came from a male donor in good health and CMV-seronegative. Sequences were obtained from PBMCs. For the CDR3, the DNA is TGCGCCAGCAGCTTGGGATCAGGGCAAGAGACCCAGTACTTC. Residues: CASSLGSGQETQYF.